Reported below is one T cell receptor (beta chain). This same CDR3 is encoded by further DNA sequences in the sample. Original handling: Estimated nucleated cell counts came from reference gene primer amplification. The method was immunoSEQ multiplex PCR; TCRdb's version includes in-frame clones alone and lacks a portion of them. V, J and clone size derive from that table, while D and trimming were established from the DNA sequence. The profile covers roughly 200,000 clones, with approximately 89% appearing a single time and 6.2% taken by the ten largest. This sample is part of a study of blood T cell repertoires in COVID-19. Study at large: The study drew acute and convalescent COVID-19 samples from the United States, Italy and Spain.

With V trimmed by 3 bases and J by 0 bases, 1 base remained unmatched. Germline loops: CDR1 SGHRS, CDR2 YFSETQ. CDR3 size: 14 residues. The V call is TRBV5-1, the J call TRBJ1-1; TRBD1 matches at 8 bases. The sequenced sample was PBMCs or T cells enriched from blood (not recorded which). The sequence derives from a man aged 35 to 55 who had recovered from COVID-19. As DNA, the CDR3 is TGCGCCAGCAGCTGGACAGGGATGAACACTGAAGCTTTCTTT. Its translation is CASSWTGMNTEAFF.